The text below deals with one TCR beta chain. Its antigen is unidentified. V was cut by 0 bases and J by 6 bases, with 9 bases left in between. The CDR3 runs 14 residues. The germline gives CDR1 SGHVS, CDR2 FQNEAQ. The data originate from a study of OX40 agonist ivuxolimab in advanced cancers. Study background: Ivuxolimab, which is an agonistic anti-OX40 (CD134) antibody, was administered to the patients. Partial responses occurred in three patients (one hepatocellular carcinoma, two cutaneous melanoma).

Only in-frame clones appear in the TCRdb table, and some are missing; sequencing was by immunoSEQ multiplex PCR. The sample holds about 50,000 clones, 70% to 90% seen once. Study-level results: Both blood CD4+ and CD8+ T cells showed clonal growth by week 6 at 0.1 to 3.0 mg/kg. Expanded peripheral T cells had an undetermined antigen specificity.

The chain links TRBV7-8 to TRBJ1-5, with unresolved D. The sample was CD4+ or CD8+ T cells sorted from blood, taken in a trial of the OX40 agonist ivuxolimab. This receptor was obtained from an adult with an advanced solid tumor such as melanoma, head and neck, liver or kidney cancer. As DNA, the CDR3 is TGTGCCAGCAGCTTAGCGCTCAGTCCTCAGCCCCAGCATTTT. It specifies CASSLALSPQPQHF.